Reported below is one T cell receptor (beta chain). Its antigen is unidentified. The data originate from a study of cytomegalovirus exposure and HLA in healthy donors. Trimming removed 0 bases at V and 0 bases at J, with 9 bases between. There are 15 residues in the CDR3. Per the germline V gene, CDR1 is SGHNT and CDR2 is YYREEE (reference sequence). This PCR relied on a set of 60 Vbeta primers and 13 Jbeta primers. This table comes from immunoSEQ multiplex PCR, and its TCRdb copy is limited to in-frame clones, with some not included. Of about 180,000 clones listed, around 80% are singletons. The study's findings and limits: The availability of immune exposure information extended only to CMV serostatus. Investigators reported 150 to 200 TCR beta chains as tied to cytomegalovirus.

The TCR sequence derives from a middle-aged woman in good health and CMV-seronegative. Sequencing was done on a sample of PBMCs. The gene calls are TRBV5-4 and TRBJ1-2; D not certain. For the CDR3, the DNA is TGTGCCAGCAGCTTGGCCGCAACAACTAACTATGGCTACACCTTC. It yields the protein CASSLAATTNYGYTF.